The TCR beta chain under discussion was sequenced for a study of cytomegalovirus exposure and HLA in healthy donors. The PCR employed 60 Vbeta primers together with 13 Jbeta primers. Libraries were prepared by immunoSEQ multiplex PCR; TCRdb keeps only in-frame clonotypes and omits some of them. The sample lists 210,000 or so clones; roughly 84% were seen once. The CDR3 contains 18 residues. After removal of 4 bases from V and 1 base from J, the junction contained 10 bases not matched to a gene. CDR1 SNHLY and CDR2 FYNNEI come from the germline V gene. This clonotype originated in a girl aged 2-10 years in good health and CMV-seronegative. Material: PBMCs. This sequence joins TRBV2 and TRBJ2-2; 9 bases map to TRBD2. CDR3 protein: CASSANLGRGGNTGELFF. The CDR3, as DNA: TGTGCCAGCAGTGCCAATTTAGGGCGGGGGGGGAACACCGGGGAGCTGTTTTTT.